These T cell receptor beta chains were read from a single sample in a study of beta chain features in type 1 diabetes. The repertoire was sequenced with immunoSEQ multiplex PCR; TCRdb's copy has only in-frame clones and lacks some. The profile covers more than 150,000 clones, with 11% appearing a single time and roughly 2% taken by the ten largest. Sequencing was performed on central memory CD4+ T cells from blood. The receptors stem from a man between 18 and 29 years old in good health. Each CDR3 is given with its conserved first and last residue. D genes are given only for firm matches. Clone size appears in some rows only: once, few, many, or a class for an expanded clone.

d_call: .; j_call: TRBJ1-2; v_call: TRBV7-2; clone_size: few; cdr3_nt: TGTGCCAGCAGCCTACGAAGCTATGGCTACACCTTC; cdr3_aa: CASSLRSYGYTF
d_call: TRBD1; j_call: TRBJ2-1; v_call: TRBV19; clone_size: few; cdr3_nt: TGTGCCAGTAGTATGAGGAGTCGAGGGGGCGCCTACAATGAGCAGTTCTTC; cdr3_aa: CASSMRSRGGAYNEQFF
d_call: TRBD1; j_call: TRBJ2-1; v_call: TRBV6-5; clone_size: .; cdr3_nt: TGTGCCAGCAGTCCCGGACAGGGTGAAAGCCATGAGCAGTTCTTC; cdr3_aa: CASSPGQGESHEQFF
d_call: .; j_call: TRBJ2-7; v_call: TRBV27; clone_size: .; cdr3_nt: TGTGCCAGCAGTTTAAGAGGGAACTACGAGCAGTACTTC; cdr3_aa: CASSLRGNYEQYF
d_call: TRBD2; j_call: TRBJ2-5; v_call: TRBV7-7; clone_size: few; cdr3_nt: TGTGCCAGCAGCTTACTTAGACTAGCGCGACAAGAGACCCAGTACTTC; cdr3_aa: CASSLLRLARQETQYF
d_call: .; j_call: TRBJ1-1; v_call: TRBV15; clone_size: .; cdr3_nt: TGTGCCACCAGCAGAGATCCCCAAACTGAAGCTTTCTTT; cdr3_aa: CATSRDPQTEAFF
d_call: TRBD1; j_call: TRBJ1-5; v_call: TRBV27; clone_size: once; cdr3_nt: TGTGCCAGCAGGCCAACAGGGGTGAGCAATCAGCCCCAGCATTTT; cdr3_aa: CASRPTGVSNQPQHF
d_call: .; j_call: TRBJ1-2; v_call: TRBV29-1; clone_size: .; cdr3_nt: TGCAGCGTTGGCCAGGGGATCAACTATGGCTACACCTTC; cdr3_aa: CSVGQGINYGYTF
d_call: .; j_call: TRBJ1-1; v_call: TRBV20-1; clone_size: .; cdr3_nt: TGCAGTGATGCCAAGGAGACTGAAGCTTTCTTT; cdr3_aa: CSDAKETEAFF
d_call: TRBD2; j_call: TRBJ2-1; v_call: TRBV4-1; clone_size: few; cdr3_nt: TGCGCCAGCAGCCAAGTGGCTAGCGGGGCCTCCTACAATGAGCAGTTCTTC; cdr3_aa: CASSQVASGASYNEQFF
d_call: TRBD2; j_call: TRBJ2-1; v_call: TRBV9; clone_size: .; cdr3_nt: TGTGCCAGCAGCGTAGCCGGGAGGAGCGGCAGGAGCTCCTACAATGAGCAGTTCTTC; cdr3_aa: CASSVAGRSGRSSYNEQFF
d_call: .; j_call: TRBJ1-6; v_call: TRBV7-2; clone_size: .; cdr3_nt: TGTGCCAGCAGCTTAGTAGGGGCAGGGCCTAATTCACCCCTCCACTTT; cdr3_aa: CASSLVGAGPNSPLHF
d_call: .; j_call: TRBJ2-1; v_call: TRBV4-2; clone_size: .; cdr3_nt: TGTGCCAGCAGCCAGCAGGGACTGAGCGATGAGCAGTTCTTC; cdr3_aa: CASSQQGLSDEQFF
d_call: TRBD2; j_call: TRBJ2-1; v_call: TRBV11-2; clone_size: .; cdr3_nt: TGTGCCAGCAGCCCTAGTAGCGGGAGGAGCTCCTACAATGAGCAGTTCTTC; cdr3_aa: CASSPSSGRSSYNEQFF
d_call: .; j_call: TRBJ2-4; v_call: TRBV15; clone_size: .; cdr3_nt: TGTGCCACCAGCAGAGTCAGTGGCGGGGCAGTTGGGAACATTCAGTACTTC; cdr3_aa: CATSRVSGGAVGNIQYF
d_call: .; j_call: TRBJ1-1; v_call: TRBV7-3; clone_size: few; cdr3_nt: TGTGCCAGCAGCTACGCTGACAGGAACACTGAAGCTTTCTTT; cdr3_aa: CASSYADRNTEAFF
d_call: TRBD2; j_call: TRBJ2-1; v_call: TRBV27; clone_size: once; cdr3_nt: TGTGCCAGCAGTTTATCCCCTGTACTAGCGGGGGCTAATGAGCAGTTCTTC; cdr3_aa: CASSLSPVLAGANEQFF
d_call: .; j_call: TRBJ2-5; v_call: TRBV2; clone_size: .; cdr3_nt: TGTGCCAGCAGTGCAGGCGGTAAAGAGACCCAGTACTTC; cdr3_aa: CASSAGGKETQYF
d_call: .; j_call: TRBJ2-5; v_call: TRBV30; clone_size: few; cdr3_nt: TGTGCCTGGAGTGTAGGAGGAGGGGCCCTTTCCGGGGAGACCCAGTACTTC; cdr3_aa: CAWSVGGGALSGETQYF
d_call: .; j_call: TRBJ1-1; v_call: TRBV6-1; clone_size: few; cdr3_nt: TGTGCCAGCAGTGAAGCGGATACACTCCGAGGAGCTTTCTTT; cdr3_aa: CASSEADTLRGAFF
d_call: .; j_call: TRBJ1-5; v_call: TRBV7-2; clone_size: few; cdr3_nt: TGTGCCAGCAGCTTGGGACAACCGGGGAATCAGCCCCAGCATTTT; cdr3_aa: CASSLGQPGNQPQHF
d_call: TRBD1; j_call: TRBJ2-7; v_call: TRBV7-7; clone_size: .; cdr3_nt: TGTGCTAGCAGCGCGGACAGGGGTAGTGAGCAGTACTTC; cdr3_aa: CASSADRGSEQYF
d_call: .; j_call: TRBJ2-2; v_call: TRBV9; clone_size: few; cdr3_nt: TGTGCCAGCAGCGTAAGCCGAGCGAACACCGGGGAGCTGTTTTTT; cdr3_aa: CASSVSRANTGELFF
d_call: TRBD1; j_call: TRBJ1-6; v_call: TRBV5-5; clone_size: few; cdr3_nt: TGTGCCAGCAGCTCCTCGACAGGGGGTTATTCACCCCTCCACTTT; cdr3_aa: CASSSSTGGYSPLHF
d_call: .; j_call: TRBJ1-1; v_call: TRBV27; clone_size: few; cdr3_nt: TGTGCCAGCAGTTTCAGGTTCATGAACACTGAAGCTTTCTTT; cdr3_aa: CASSFRFMNTEAFF
d_call: .; j_call: TRBJ2-5; v_call: TRBV11-2; clone_size: .; cdr3_nt: TGTGCCAGCAGCGTCGGGACGGTTCGGGAGACCCAGTACTTC; cdr3_aa: CASSVGTVRETQYF
d_call: .; j_call: TRBJ2-2; v_call: TRBV7-2; clone_size: .; cdr3_nt: TGTGCCAGCAGCACTTCCGGGGAGCTGTTTTTT; cdr3_aa: CASSTSGELFF
d_call: TRBD1; j_call: TRBJ2-7; v_call: TRBV15; clone_size: few; cdr3_nt: TGTGCCGCCTGGAATATTGGCAGGGGGCATCACGAGCAGTACTTC; cdr3_aa: CAAWNIGRGHHEQYF
d_call: TRBD2; j_call: TRBJ2-7; v_call: TRBV7-6; clone_size: few; cdr3_nt: TGTGCCAGCAGCTTACAACCATTTTTAGCGTCCGCGGGGGGCGCTTTCTACGAGCAGTACTTC; cdr3_aa: CASSLQPFLASAGGAFYEQYF
d_call: .; j_call: TRBJ1-5; v_call: TRBV28; clone_size: .; cdr3_nt: TGTGCCAGCAGACAGGGAATCGGCCATCAGCCCCAGCATTTT; cdr3_aa: CASRQGIGHQPQHF
d_call: .; j_call: TRBJ1-6; v_call: TRBV7-2; clone_size: .; cdr3_nt: TGTGCCAGCAGCCCTCACGGGGTGGCTAATTCACCCCTCCACTTT; cdr3_aa: CASSPHGVANSPLHF
d_call: .; j_call: TRBJ1-2; v_call: TRBV9; clone_size: few; cdr3_nt: TGTGCCAGCAGCGTAGATGTAGGCTCCCACTATGGCTACACCTTC; cdr3_aa: CASSVDVGSHYGYTF
d_call: .; j_call: TRBJ1-4; v_call: TRBV5-1; clone_size: .; cdr3_nt: TGCGCCAGCAGCTTGATGGGGATAACTAATGAAAAACTGTTTTTT; cdr3_aa: CASSLMGITNEKLFF
d_call: .; j_call: TRBJ1-2; v_call: TRBV6-1; clone_size: .; cdr3_nt: TGTGCCAGCAGTGTGGCTGAGGGTAAATATGGCTACACCTTC; cdr3_aa: CASSVAEGKYGYTF
d_call: .; j_call: TRBJ1-2; v_call: TRBV7-2; clone_size: .; cdr3_nt: TGTGCCAGCAGCTTAGGATTTCCCAACTATGGCTACACCTTC; cdr3_aa: CASSLGFPNYGYTF
d_call: .; j_call: TRBJ2-3; v_call: TRBV30; clone_size: .; cdr3_nt: TGTGCCTGGAGTGTTGGTGGCCCAGATACGCAGTATTTT; cdr3_aa: CAWSVGGPDTQYF
d_call: TRBD1; j_call: TRBJ2-2; v_call: TRBV14; clone_size: few; cdr3_nt: TGTGCCAGCAGCCTATCCAGGGGGACCGGGGAGCTGTTTTTT; cdr3_aa: CASSLSRGTGELFF
d_call: TRBD1; j_call: TRBJ2-7; v_call: TRBV27; clone_size: few; cdr3_nt: TGTGCCAGCAGTCACCAGGGGGTCCAATACGAGCAGTACTTC; cdr3_aa: CASSHQGVQYEQYF
d_call: .; j_call: TRBJ2-7; v_call: TRBV7-9; clone_size: few; cdr3_nt: TGTGCCAGCAGCTTAGAGGGTCGGGGTGGCGAGCAGTACTTC; cdr3_aa: CASSLEGRGGEQYF
d_call: .; j_call: TRBJ2-7; v_call: TRBV20-1; clone_size: few; cdr3_nt: TGCAGTGCTAGAGTAGGGCGCGAGCAGTACTTC; cdr3_aa: CSARVGREQYF
d_call: .; j_call: TRBJ1-2; v_call: TRBV7-8; clone_size: few; cdr3_nt: TGTGCCAGCAGCTCAACCCGTGGAGGGATCTATGGCTACACCTTC; cdr3_aa: CASSSTRGGIYGYTF
d_call: .; j_call: TRBJ2-7; v_call: TRBV2; clone_size: many; cdr3_nt: TGTGCCAGCAGGGATGAGAATGGTTCCTACGAGCAGTACTTC; cdr3_aa: CASRDENGSYEQYF
d_call: .; j_call: TRBJ2-5; v_call: TRBV9; clone_size: .; cdr3_nt: TGTGCCAGCAGCGTAGGACAGGGAGGGAAAGAGACCCAGTACTTC; cdr3_aa: CASSVGQGGKETQYF
d_call: .; j_call: TRBJ2-1; v_call: TRBV28; clone_size: few; cdr3_nt: TGTGCCAGCACCTCGGGCGTAGGGGGCAATGAGCAGTTCTTC; cdr3_aa: CASTSGVGGNEQFF
d_call: .; j_call: TRBJ2-2; v_call: TRBV7-2; clone_size: .; cdr3_nt: TGTGCCAGCAGCTTTCTAAACACCGGGGAGCTGTTTTTT; cdr3_aa: CASSFLNTGELFF
d_call: .; j_call: TRBJ2-1; v_call: TRBV4-3; clone_size: .; cdr3_nt: TGCGCCAGCAGCTTTTACGCGCGAGGGGAGCAGTTCTTC; cdr3_aa: CASSFYARGEQFF
d_call: .; j_call: TRBJ2-3; v_call: TRBV20-1; clone_size: few; cdr3_nt: TGCAGTGCTCTAACCACAGATACGCAGTATTTT; cdr3_aa: CSALTTDTQYF